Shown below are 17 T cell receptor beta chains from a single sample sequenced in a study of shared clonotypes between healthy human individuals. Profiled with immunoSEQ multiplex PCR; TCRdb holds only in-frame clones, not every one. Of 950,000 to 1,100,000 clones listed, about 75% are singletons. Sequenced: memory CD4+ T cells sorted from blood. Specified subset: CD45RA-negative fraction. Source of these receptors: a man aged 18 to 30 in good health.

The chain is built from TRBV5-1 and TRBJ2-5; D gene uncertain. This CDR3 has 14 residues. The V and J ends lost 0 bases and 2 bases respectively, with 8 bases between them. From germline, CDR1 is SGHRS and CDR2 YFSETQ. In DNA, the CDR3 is TGCGCCAGCAGCTTGGGCAGGTATCAAGAGACCCAGTACTTC. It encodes CASSLGRYQETQYF.

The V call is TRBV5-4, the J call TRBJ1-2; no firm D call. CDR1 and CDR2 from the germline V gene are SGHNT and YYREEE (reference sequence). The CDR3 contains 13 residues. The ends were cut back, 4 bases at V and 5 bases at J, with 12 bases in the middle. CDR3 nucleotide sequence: TGTGCCAGCAGCGGTGGGCAGAGTTATGGCTACACCTTC. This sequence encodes CASSGGQSYGYTF.

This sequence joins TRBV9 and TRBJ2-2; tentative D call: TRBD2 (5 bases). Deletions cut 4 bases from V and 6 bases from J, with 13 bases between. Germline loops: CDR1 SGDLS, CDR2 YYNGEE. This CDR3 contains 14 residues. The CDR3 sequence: CASSPRTLAGELFF. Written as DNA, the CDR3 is TGTGCCAGCAGCCCCCGGACTCTGGCCGGGGAGCTGTTTTTT.

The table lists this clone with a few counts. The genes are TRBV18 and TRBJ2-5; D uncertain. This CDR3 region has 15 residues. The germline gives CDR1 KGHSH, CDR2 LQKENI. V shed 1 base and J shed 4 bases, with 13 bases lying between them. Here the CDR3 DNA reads TGTGCCAGCTCACCACGAACGGAGAGAGGAGAGACCCAGTACTTC. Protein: CASSPRTERGETQYF.

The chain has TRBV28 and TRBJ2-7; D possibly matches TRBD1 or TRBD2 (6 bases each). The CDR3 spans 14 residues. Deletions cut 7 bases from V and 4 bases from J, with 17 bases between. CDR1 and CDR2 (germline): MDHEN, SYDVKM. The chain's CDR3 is CASTLLRGPYEQYF. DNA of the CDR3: TGTGCCAGCACCCTCCTCCGGGGGCCGTACGAGCAGTACTTC.

CDR3 residues: CASSLLRQGNRETQYF. CDR3 DNA: TGTGCCAGCAGTTTACTGAGACAGGGGAACCGAGAGACCCAGTACTTC. This chain connects TRBV28 to TRBJ2-5; 8 nucleotides match TRBD1. Germline lookup yields CDR1 MDHEN and CDR2 SYDVKM. CDR3 size: 16 residues. V gave up 2 bases and J gave up 4 bases; unmatched junction bases: 9.

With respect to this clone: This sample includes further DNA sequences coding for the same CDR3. The CDR3 bases are TGTGCCAGCAGCTTAGCACCTTACGAGCAGTACTTC. Residues: CASSLAPYEQYF. This chain links TRBV7-2 with TRBJ2-7; D gene ambiguous. V gave up 0 bases and J gave up 4 bases, with 4 bases separating them. The length of the CDR3 is 12 residues. In germline, CDR1 is SGHTA, CDR2 FQGNSA.

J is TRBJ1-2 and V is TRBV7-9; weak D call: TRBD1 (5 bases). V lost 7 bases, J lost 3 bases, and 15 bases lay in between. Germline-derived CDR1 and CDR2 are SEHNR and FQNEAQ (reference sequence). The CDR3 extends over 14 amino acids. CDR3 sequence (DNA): TGTGCCAGCACCGTAGGGACCCGGGACTATGGCTACACCTTC. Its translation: CASTVGTRDYGYTF. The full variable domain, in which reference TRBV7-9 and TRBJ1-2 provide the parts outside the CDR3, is DTGVSQNPRHKITKRGQNVTFRCDPISEHNRLYWYRQTLGQGPEFLTYFQNEAQLEKSRLLSDRFSAERPKGSFSTLEIQRTEQGDSAMYLCASTVGTRDYGYTFGSGTRLTVV.

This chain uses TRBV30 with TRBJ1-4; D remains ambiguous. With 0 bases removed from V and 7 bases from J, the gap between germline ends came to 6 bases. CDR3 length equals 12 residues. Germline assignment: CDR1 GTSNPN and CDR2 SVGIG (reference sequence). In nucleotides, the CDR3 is TGTGCCTGGAGTGTACAGAGTGAAAAACTGTTTTTT. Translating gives CAWSVQSEKLFF.

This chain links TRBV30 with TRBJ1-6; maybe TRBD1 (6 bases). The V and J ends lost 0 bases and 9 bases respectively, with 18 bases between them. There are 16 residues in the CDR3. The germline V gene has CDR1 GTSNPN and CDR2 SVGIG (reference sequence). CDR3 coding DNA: TGTGCCTGGAGTGTACCCCCGGGCAGGGGTAGTTCACCCCTCCACTTT. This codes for CAWSVPPGRGSSPLHF.

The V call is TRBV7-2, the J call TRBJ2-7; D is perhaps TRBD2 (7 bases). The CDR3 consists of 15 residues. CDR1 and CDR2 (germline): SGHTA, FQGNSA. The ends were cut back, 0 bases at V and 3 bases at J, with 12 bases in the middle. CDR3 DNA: TGTGCCAGCAGCTTAGCGGCAGGGGAGGGCTACGAGCAGTACTTC. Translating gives CASSLAAGEGYEQYF.

The chain's CDR3 is CASSLMGVSYEQYF. The CDR3 DNA reads as TGTGCCAGCAGCTTAATGGGGGTATCCTACGAGCAGTACTTC. J is TRBJ2-7 and V is TRBV5-6; D is possibly TRBD1 or TRBD2 (5 bases each). Trimming pared 2 bases from V and 1 base from J, leaving 10 bases between. The germline CDR1 and CDR2 sequences are SGHDT and YYEEEE. This CDR3 has 14 amino acids.

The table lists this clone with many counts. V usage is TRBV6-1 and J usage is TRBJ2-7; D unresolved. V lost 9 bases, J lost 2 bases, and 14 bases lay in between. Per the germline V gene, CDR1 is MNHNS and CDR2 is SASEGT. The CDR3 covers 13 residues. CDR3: CASYHANTYEQYF. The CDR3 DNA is TGTGCCAGTTACCACGCTAACACCTACGAGCAGTACTTC.

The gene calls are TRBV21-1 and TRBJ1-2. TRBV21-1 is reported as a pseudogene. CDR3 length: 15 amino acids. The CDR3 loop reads CASSISGPSGRGYTF. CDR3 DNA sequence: TGTGCCAGCAGCATTTCGGGACCCTCGGGGAGAGGCTACACCTTC.

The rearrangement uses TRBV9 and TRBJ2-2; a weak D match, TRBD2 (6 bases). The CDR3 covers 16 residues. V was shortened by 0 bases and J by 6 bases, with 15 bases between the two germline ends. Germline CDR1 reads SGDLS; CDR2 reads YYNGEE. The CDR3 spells CASSVEWAGYAGELFF. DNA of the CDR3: TGTGCCAGCAGCGTAGAGTGGGCGGGATACGCCGGGGAGCTGTTTTTT.

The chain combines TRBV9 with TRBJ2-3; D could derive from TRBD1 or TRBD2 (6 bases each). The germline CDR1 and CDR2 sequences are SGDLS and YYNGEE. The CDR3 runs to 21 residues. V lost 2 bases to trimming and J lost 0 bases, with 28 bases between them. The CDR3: CASSVRGGGVNLVPSTDTQYF. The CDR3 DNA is TGTGCCAGCAGCGTCCGAGGGGGAGGAGTCAACCTTGTCCCTAGCACAGATACGCAGTATTTT. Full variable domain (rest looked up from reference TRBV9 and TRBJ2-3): DSGVTQTPKHLITATGQRVTLRCSPRSGDLSVYWYQQSLDQGLQFLIQYYNGEERAKGNILERFSAQQFPDLHSELNLSSLELGDSALYFCASSVRGGGVNLVPSTDTQYFGPGTRLTVL.

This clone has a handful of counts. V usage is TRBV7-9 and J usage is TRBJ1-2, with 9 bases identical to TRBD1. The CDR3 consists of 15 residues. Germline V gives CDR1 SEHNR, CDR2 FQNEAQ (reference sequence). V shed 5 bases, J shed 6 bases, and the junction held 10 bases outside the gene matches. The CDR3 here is CASSRPPTGGDGYTF. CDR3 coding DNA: TGTGCCAGCAGCCGGCCCCCGACAGGGGGTGATGGCTACACCTTC.